These 26 T cell receptor beta chains originate from one sample sequenced in a study of PD-1 blockade in classical Hodgkin lymphoma. Relapse after autologous stem cell transplantation occurred in every patient, and brentuximab vedotin exposure varied. Generated by immunoSEQ multiplex PCR, the TCRdb table keeps only in-frame clones and is missing some. Here the sample spans roughly 100,000 clones, roughly 90% being singletons. This material consisted of peripheral blood mononuclear cells (PBMCs), taken before the second cycle of nivolumab. All receptors come from a human donor with classical Hodgkin lymphoma.

This chain connects TRBV6-5 to TRBJ2-2; D gene uncertain. V lost 6 bases to trimming and J lost 2 bases, with 13 bases between them. The CDR3 covers 15 residues. Germline V gene data show CDR1 as MNHEY and CDR2 as SVGAGI. The CDR3 loop is CASSRQGPNTGELFF. The CDR3 DNA sequence: TGTGCCAGCAGCAGACAAGGGCCCAACACCGGGGAGCTGTTTTTT.

The V call is TRBV10-2, the J call TRBJ1-1; the D is unclear. This CDR3 is built from 14 residues. Germline values: CDR1 WSHSY, CDR2 SAAADI. Trimming took 6 bases from V and 2 from J, leaving 13 bases between them. CDR3 coding DNA: TGCGCCAGCAGGCTCGCGAGATTCAACACTGAAGCTTTCTTT. Residues: CASRLARFNTEAFF.

The gene calls are TRBV7-2 and TRBJ1-1; no clear D gene. The CDR3 is 14 amino acids. The germline V gene encodes CDR1 SGHTA and CDR2 FQGNSA. V lost 2 bases to trimming and J lost 8 bases, with 15 bases between them. CDR3 protein: CASSLRFGNIEAFF. CDR3 sequence (DNA): TGTGCCAGCAGCTTAAGGTTTGGGAATATCGAAGCTTTCTTT.

This clone was detected only a few times. The rearrangement uses TRBV6-1 and TRBJ1-2; D uncertain. This CDR3 comprises 13 residues. Deletions cut 3 bases from V and 5 bases from J, with 10 bases between. Germline-derived CDR1 and CDR2 are MNHNS and SASEGT. This CDR3 is CASSDISRYGYTF. The CDR3, as DNA: TGTGCCAGCAGTGACATCTCGAGGTATGGCTACACCTTC.

V is TRBV5-1 and J is TRBJ1-6, with D perhaps TRBD1 (6 bases). In germline, CDR1 is SGHRS, CDR2 YFSETQ. The CDR3 covers 15 residues. V was pared by 0 bases and J by 5 bases, with 9 bases between. The chain's CDR3 is CASSLVGGDNSPLHF. In DNA form, the CDR3 reads TGCGCCAGCAGCTTGGTAGGGGGGGATAATTCACCCCTCCACTTT.

This sequence joins TRBV7-3 and TRBJ2-3, with 8 bases aligning to TRBD2. Trimming removed 1 base from V and 2 bases from J; junction bases left unmatched: 5. The CDR3 loop spans 16 amino acids. Per germline, CDR1 SGHTA and CDR2 FQGTGA. In DNA, the CDR3 is TGTGCCAGCAGCTTAAGGCGGGGGGACCCCACAGATACGCAGTATTTT. As protein: CASSLRRGDPTDTQYF.

The count of this clone is one. The chain links TRBV5-6 to TRBJ1-1; D uncertain. Between the trimmed V and J ends, which lost 1 base and 6 bases, there was a span of 10 bases. The CDR3 is made up of 13 amino acids. Germline V CDR1 and CDR2: SGHDT, YYEEEE. In nucleotides, the CDR3 is TGTGCCAGCAGCTTGAGAGCTGCCTCTGAAGCTTTCTTT. It codes for CASSLRAASEAFF.

The chain joins TRBV27 to TRBJ1-2, with TRBD1 matching over 9 bases. Germline values: CDR1 MNHEY, CDR2 SMNVEV (reference sequence). Losses at the gene ends were 0 bases for V and 0 bases for J; bases not matched to a gene: 8. CDR3 length: 18 residues. CDR3 in amino acids: CASSLSRTGTGTNYGYTF. As DNA, the CDR3 is TGTGCCAGCAGTTTATCCCGAACCGGGACAGGGACTAACTATGGCTACACCTTC.

This chain joins TRBV7-2 and TRBJ2-7; D might be TRBD1 (5 bases). The CDR3 extends over 14 amino acids. V was pared by 3 bases and J by 0 bases, with 9 bases between. In germline, CDR1 is SGHTA, CDR2 FQGNSA. CDR3 in DNA: TGTGCCAGCAGCTTTCGACAGAACTCCTACGAGCAGTACTTC. It yields the protein CASSFRQNSYEQYF.

The sample holds one count of this clone. The chain recombines TRBV30 with TRBJ2-7, with TRBD2 as a possible D gene (5 bases). This CDR3 is built from 14 residues. The V and J ends lost 1 base and 4 bases respectively, with 14 bases between them. CDR1 is GTSNPN, CDR2 SVGIG, per germline (reference sequence). This CDR3 reads CAWSEEAASYEQYF. The CDR3 DNA is TGTGCCTGGAGTGAGGAGGCAGCGAGTTACGAGCAGTACTTC.

This clone appeared a few times. The chain's CDR3 is CASSYRGLVAGYTF. For the CDR3, the DNA is TGTGCCAGCAGTTACAGGGGGCTCGTAGCTGGCTACACCTTC. This chain connects TRBV6-5 to TRBJ1-2; 7 bases are a match to TRBD1. The CDR3 consists of 14 residues. The germline gives CDR1 MNHEY, CDR2 SVGAGI. The V segment lost 2 bases and the J segment 7 bases; nucleotides outside the gene matches: 7.

V is TRBV13 and J is TRBJ2-7, with D possibly matching TRBD1 (5 bases). Trimming took 5 bases from V and 0 from J, leaving 14 bases between them. Germline lookup yields CDR1 PRHDT and CDR2 FYEKMQ (reference sequence). The CDR3 totals 15 residues. The chain's CDR3 is CASSVRGRSSYEQYF. For the CDR3, the DNA is TGTGCCAGCAGCGTTAGGGGCAGGAGCTCCTACGAGCAGTACTTC.

This chain uses TRBV20-1 with TRBJ2-1; D is unclear. CDR1 and CDR2 from the germline V gene are DFQATT and SNEGSKA (reference sequence). Deletions cut 6 bases from V and 7 bases from J, with 7 bases between. The CDR3 runs 10 residues. CDR3 in amino acids: CSAYTNEQFF. CDR3 DNA sequence: TGCAGTGCCTATACTAATGAGCAGTTCTTC.

The chain is built from TRBV2 and TRBJ2-5; D remains unclear. TRBJ2-7 explains the end of the DNA better; the J call may be wrong. This CDR3 contains 14 residues. Germline V gives CDR1 SNHLY, CDR2 FYNNEI. The CDR3: CASSDFGRSYEQYF. The CDR3 DNA follows: TGTGCCAGCAGTGATTTTGGCAGATCCTACGAGCAGTACTTC.

In this sample, this clone turned up a few times. The rearrangement uses TRBV18 and TRBJ1-2; perhaps TRBD1 as D (5 bases). The CDR3 runs to 14 residues. Trimming took 0 bases from V and 4 from J, leaving 9 bases between them. Germline V gives CDR1 KGHSH, CDR2 LQKENI. Here the CDR3 reads CASSPPKGTYGYTF. The CDR3 DNA reads as TGTGCCAGCTCACCACCGAAGGGGACCTATGGCTACACCTTC.

This clone was counted once. The rearrangement links TRBV30 to TRBJ2-2; 15 nucleotides match TRBD2. The length of the CDR3 is 17 residues. The V gene end was trimmed by 0 bases and the J gene end by 6 bases; junction bases not matched to a gene: 5. The germline CDR1 and CDR2 sequences are GTSNPN and SVGIG (reference sequence). CDR3 sequence: CAWSVRRTSGGAGELFF. The CDR3 nucleotides are TGTGCCTGGAGTGTAAGGAGGACTAGCGGGGGGGCCGGGGAGCTGTTTTTT.

This chain links TRBV30 with TRBJ1-4; maybe TRBD1 (5 bases). The V end was cut by 2 bases, the J end by 5 bases, with 9 bases between. The CDR3 is 13 residues long. Per the germline V gene, CDR1 is GTSNPN and CDR2 is SVGIG (reference sequence). CDR3 sequence (DNA): TGTGCCTGGAGTCGACAGTCAAATGAAAAACTGTTTTTT. Its protein is CAWSRQSNEKLFF.

This sequence joins TRBV6-5 and TRBJ2-3, with D perhaps matching TRBD2 (5 bases). This CDR3 has 11 residues. Germline V gene lookup returns CDR1 MNHEY and CDR2 SVGAGI. Trimming removed 6 bases at V and 4 bases at J, with 5 bases between. The CDR3 sequence is CASRRADTQYF. CDR3 DNA sequence: TGTGCCAGCAGGCGGGCAGATACGCAGTATTTT.

J is TRBJ2-2 and V is TRBV2, with D possibly being TRBD1 (6 bases). Germline V gene data show CDR1 as SNHLY and CDR2 as FYNNEI. The V and J ends lost 8 bases and 4 bases respectively, with 20 bases between them. There are 16 residues in the CDR3. The CDR3 DNA reads as TGTGCCAGCCGTAGGACAGTTCCATCCATCACCGGGGAGCTGTTTTTT. Protein sequence: CASRRTVPSITGELFF.

The V and J genes are TRBV19 and TRBJ2-1; TRBD1 aligns across 9 bases. This CDR3 spans 14 amino acids. Losses at the gene ends were 4 bases for V and 6 bases for J; bases not matched to a gene: 4. CDR1 LNHDA and CDR2 SQIVND come from the germline V gene (reference sequence). The CDR3 loop reads CASSTGTGRNEQFF. CDR3 nucleotides: TGTGCCAGTAGTACCGGGACAGGGCGCAATGAGCAGTTCTTC.

The chain links TRBV6-5 to TRBJ2-7, with 12 bases matching TRBD2. V lost 2 bases, J lost 4 bases, and 6 bases stayed unmatched. The length of the CDR3 is 16 residues. Germline V CDR1 and CDR2: MNHEY, SVGAGI. CDR3 residues: CASSYGTSGLKYEQYF. The CDR3 DNA reads TGTGCCAGCAGTTACGGGACTAGCGGGCTAAAATACGAGCAGTACTTC.

This clone was observed a few times. The rearrangement links TRBV7-9 to TRBJ2-7, with D tentatively TRBD1 (5 bases). Germline V gene sequence: CDR1 SEHNR, CDR2 FQNEAQ (reference sequence). This CDR3 region has 11 residues. V lost 8 bases, J lost 4 bases, and 9 bases lay in between. CDR3 DNA: TGTGCCAGCGCGACAGCGTACGAGCAGTACTTC. The encoded protein is CASATAYEQYF.

The chain links TRBV28 to TRBJ1-5; tentatively, D is TRBD1 (5 bases). CDR1 MDHEN and CDR2 SYDVKM come from the germline V gene. The CDR3 loop spans 17 amino acids. V lost 6 bases, J lost 3 bases, and 21 bases lay in between. The CDR3 DNA is TGTGCCAGCAGCCCCTGCCCCCCCCCAGGGTCCAATCAGCCCCAGCATTTT. It yields the protein CASSPCPPPGSNQPQHF.

The chain joins TRBV30 to TRBJ1-5; TRBD1 matches at 7 bases. The ends lost 3 bases at V and 0 bases at J; junction bases unmatched: 5. Looked up from germline, CDR1 is GTSNPN and CDR2 is SVGIG (reference sequence). The CDR3 consists of 15 residues. The CDR3 region is CAWRARGGSNQPQHF. CDR3 bases: TGTGCCTGGAGAGCCAGGGGGGGTAGCAATCAGCCCCAGCATTTT.

The rearrangement links TRBV4-3 to TRBJ1-3; maybe TRBD1 (6 bases). Trimming took off 4 bases at V and 1 base at J, with 14 bases between the two ends. The CDR3 totals 16 residues. Germline V gives CDR1 LGHNA, CDR2 YSLEER. This chain's CDR3 is CASSRGTGNSGNTIYF. The CDR3 bases are TGCGCCAGCAGCCGCGGAACAGGGAATTCTGGAAACACCATATATTTT.

The chain uses TRBV28 and TRBJ2-1; D may be TRBD1 or TRBD2 (5 bases each). The germline gives CDR1 MDHEN, CDR2 SYDVKM. V lost 6 bases and J lost 4, with 16 bases in between. The CDR3 covers 15 residues. The CDR3 reads CASRGDGGRYNEQFF. The CDR3, as DNA: TGTGCCAGCAGGGGCGATGGGGGACGATACAATGAGCAGTTCTTC.